Listed here are 22 T cell receptor beta chains from one sample, sequenced in a study of CD8+CD57+ T cells in acquired aplastic anemia. Sequencing was done on patients that had shown CD8+CD57+ cell expansion by flow cytometry. The template used for profiling TCR beta VDJ and CDR3 was genomic DNA. TCRdb itself ran the reads through MiXCR, one entry per CDR3 protein. Altogether under 500,000 distinct CDR3 sequences are present, around 30% being singletons, with the ten largest covering nearly 0.85%. Sequencing used sorted CD4+, CD8+, or CD8+CD57+ T cells (not recorded which) from PBMCs. All receptors derive from a human donor with aplastic anemia.

The genes are TRBV20-1 and TRBJ2-1; D is perhaps TRBD2 (5 bases). CDR3 size: 15 residues. V was pared by 5 bases and J by 1 base, with 15 bases between. In germline, CDR1 is DFQATT, CDR2 SNEGSKA (reference sequence). CDR3 nucleotides: TGCAGTGCTCGCTCCGCTGCGGGTTCCTACAATGAGCAGTTCTTC. This gives the protein CSARSAAGSYNEQFF.

V is TRBV2 and J is TRBJ1-1, with TRBD1 identical over 7 bases. V lost 11 bases to trimming and J lost 1 base; unmatched junction nucleotides: 10. Germline CDR1 is SNHLY and CDR2 is FYNNEI. The CDR3 contains 14 residues. The CDR3 DNA follows: TGTGCCGGCATAGTCAGGGACAGGAACACTGAAGCTTTCTTT. Translating it yields CAGIVRDRNTEAFF.

This clonotype was detected only a few times. The chain has TRBV11-2 and TRBJ2-7, with 9 bases fitting TRBD1. V lost 8 bases and J lost 5; bases outside the gene matches: 16. CDR3 length equals 16 residues. The V gene's germline CDR1 is SGHAT and CDR2 FQNNGV. Here the CDR3 DNA reads TGTGCCAGCTCACCACTTCCGGGACAGGGAGGCGACGAGCAGTACTTC. Its protein is CASSPLPGQGGDEQYF.

The chain combines TRBV15 with TRBJ1-2, with 10 positions matching TRBD1. Germline loops: CDR1 LNHNV, CDR2 YYDKDF (reference sequence). The CDR3 is 17 residues long. J lost 7 bases, V lost 2 bases, and 13 bases had no gene match. The CDR3 reads CATSRITGFGTGAGYTF. The CDR3 DNA reads TGTGCCACCAGCAGAATTACGGGGTTCGGGACAGGGGCTGGCTACACCTTC.

This clonotype was found a few times. This CDR3 is CASSAPGLNNSPLHF. The CDR3 coding sequence is TGTGCCAGCAGCGCCCCGGGCCTCAATAATTCACCCCTCCACTTT. The rearrangement links TRBV9 to TRBJ1-6; no clear D gene. The germline V and J ends were trimmed by 3 bases and 5 bases, with 12 bases remaining between them. CDR1 is SGDLS, CDR2 YYNGEE, per germline. The CDR3 is made up of 15 amino acids.

This clonotype was seen repeatedly, ten times or more. CDR3 nucleotide sequence: TGTGCCAGCAGCGTCCGGCGGGGGGCCGCAGATACGCAGTATTTT. Residues: CASSVRRGAADTQYF. V gene TRBV9 combines with J gene TRBJ2-3; the match to TRBD2 covers 8 bases. CDR3 size: 15 residues. The ends lost 2 bases at V and 4 bases at J; junction bases unmatched: 6. Germline V gene data show CDR1 as SGDLS and CDR2 as YYNGEE.

CDR3 DNA: TGCGCCAGCAGGTCTGCAGGGAATGAGAACTATGGCTACACCTTC. It specifies CASRSAGNENYGYTF. The chain links TRBV4-3 to TRBJ1-2; D might be TRBD1 (5 bases). Germline assignment: CDR1 LGHNA and CDR2 YSLEER. The length of the CDR3 is 15 residues. The V and J ends lost 6 bases and 2 bases respectively, with 16 bases between them.

There are many counts of this clonotype. The chain combines TRBV29-1 with TRBJ1-2; no clear D gene. V was pared by 4 bases and J by 2 bases, with 8 bases between. Germline assignment: CDR1 SQVTM and CDR2 ANQGSEA. The CDR3 loop spans 12 amino acids. This CDR3 is CSVGWRNYGYTF. Here the CDR3 DNA reads TGCAGCGTTGGGTGGAGGAACTATGGCTACACCTTC.

The chain joins TRBV2 to TRBJ1-2; no firm D call. Trimming shortened V by 8 bases and J by 1 base, and 11 bases separated the two germline ends. The CDR3 spans 13 residues. Germline CDR1 reads SNHLY; CDR2 reads FYNNEI. The CDR3 DNA reads TGTGCCAGCGGAGTACGGGATAACTATGGCTACACCTTC. Translation gives CASGVRDNYGYTF.

V usage is TRBV15 and J usage is TRBJ1-2; TRBD1 matches 7 bases. The CDR3 is 17 residues long. With 0 bases clipped from V and 2 bases from J, the junction kept 9 bases outside the gene matches. Per the germline V gene, CDR1 is LNHNV and CDR2 is YYDKDF (reference sequence). This chain's CDR3 is CATSRDHGAGGNYGYTF. For the CDR3, the DNA is TGTGCCACCAGCAGAGATCACGGAGCAGGGGGAAACTATGGCTACACCTTC. The full variable domain, completed using reference TRBV15 and TRBJ1-2, is DAMVIQNPRYQVTQFGKPVTLSCSQTLNHNVMYWYQQKSSQAPKLLFHYYDKDFNNEADTPDNFQSRRPNTSFCFLDIRSPGLGDTAMYLCATSRDHGAGGNYGYTFGSGTRLTVV.

This rearrangement joins TRBV11-2 to TRBJ1-3; 10 nucleotides match TRBD1. This CDR3 is 16 amino acids long. Germline V gene lookup returns CDR1 SGHAT and CDR2 FQNNGV. After removal of 5 bases from V and 3 bases from J, the junction contained 7 bases not matched to a gene. The CDR3 sequence is CASSTGTGAHGNTIYF. The DNA of the CDR3 is TGTGCCAGCAGCACCGGGACAGGGGCACATGGAAACACCATATATTTT.

This clonotype occurred once. This rearrangement joins TRBV2 to TRBJ2-7; D is undetermined. Deletions cut 8 bases from V and 3 bases from J, with 8 bases between. CDR1 is SNHLY and CDR2 is FYNNEI in the germline V gene. This CDR3 comprises 11 residues. CDR3 bases: TGTGCCAGCGCATCTAACTACGAGCAGTACTTC. This sequence encodes CASASNYEQYF.

V and J are TRBV20-1 and TRBJ1-2, with D uncertain. The CDR3 sequence is 12 residues long. The V end lost 3 bases, the J end lost 3 bases, and 8 bases lay between the germline ends. The germline CDR1 and CDR2 sequences are DFQATT and SNEGSKA (reference sequence). CDR3 in DNA: TGCAGTGCTAGGTTGGAGGACTATGGCTACACCTTC. Translation gives CSARLEDYGYTF.

This clonotype was detected only a few times. The V and J genes are TRBV6-1 and TRBJ2-2; D perhaps matches TRBD1 (5 bases). The V gene lost 6 bases and the J gene lost 5 bases, with 16 bases spanning the gap. Germline CDR1 is MNHNS and CDR2 is SASEGT. CDR3 length: 15 amino acids. CDR3 amino acids: CASRLGHLGTGELFF. CDR3 coding DNA: TGTGCCAGCAGACTCGGACACCTGGGGACCGGGGAGCTGTTTTTT.

To note about this clonotype: A much bigger clone sits one base away, suggesting this may be a read error. The chain uses TRBV20-1 and TRBJ1-5; weak D call: TRBD1 (5 bases). V was shortened by 6 bases and J by 5 bases, with 14 bases between the two germline ends. Germline CDR1 DFQATT, CDR2 SNEGSKA (reference sequence). The CDR3 covers 13 residues. CDR3 coding DNA: TGCAGTGCAGGGGTAGGGCTGGATCAGCCCCAGCATTTT. It specifies CSAGVGLDQPQHF.

This clonotype was seen at least ten times. This sequence joins TRBV2 and TRBJ2-7, with D unclear. V was pared by 4 bases and J by 0 bases, with 10 bases between. CDR3 length: 14 residues. CDR1 is SNHLY and CDR2 is FYNNEI in the germline V gene. The CDR3 is CASSAQLSSYEQYF. For the CDR3, the DNA is TGTGCCAGCAGTGCACAGTTGAGCTCCTACGAGCAGTACTTC.

The genes are TRBV6-2 or TRBV6-3 and TRBJ2-3; maybe TRBD1 (5 bases). Trimming cost V 2 bases and J 1 base, with 7 bases left between them. In germline, CDR1 is MNHEY, CDR2 SVGEGT. CDR3 size: 14 residues. Here the CDR3 reads CASSYKGRTDTQYF. The CDR3 region has the DNA TGTGCCAGCAGTTACAAGGGGCGCACAGATACGCAGTATTTT.

Turning to this clonotype: This could be a read error, since a much larger clone is one nucleotide away. The chain carries TRBV9 and TRBJ1-6; D unclear. Germline lookup yields CDR1 SGDLS and CDR2 YYNGEE. The CDR3 runs to 16 residues. The CDR3 DNA follows: TGTGCCAGCAGCGTTGACCCGAGCTCCTATAGTTCACCCCTCCACTTT. Translating it yields CASSVDPSSYSSPLHF.

CDR3 sequence (DNA): TGCAGCGTTGAATTGGGAAACTATGGCTACACCTTC. It yields the protein CSVELGNYGYTF. The gene calls are TRBV29-1 and TRBJ1-2; D not certain. From germline, CDR1 is SQVTM and CDR2 ANQGSEA. The CDR3 covers 12 residues. V gave up 2 bases and J gave up 2 bases, with 6 bases separating them. The full variable domain, completed using reference TRBV29-1 and TRBJ1-2, is SAVISQKPSRDICQRGTSLTIQCQVDSQVTMMFWYRQQPGQSLTLIATANQGSEATYESGFVIDKFPISRPNLTFSTLTVSNMSPEDSSIYLCSVELGNYGYTFGSGTRLTVV.

This clonotype was counted many times. The rearrangement uses TRBV7-3 and TRBJ2-3, with no clear D. Germline V CDR1 and CDR2: SGHTA, FQGTGA. V was cut by 6 bases and J by 2 bases, with 9 bases left in between. The CDR3 has 13 residues. The CDR3 spells CASRISPTDTQYF. The CDR3 region has the DNA TGTGCCAGCAGGATCTCCCCCACAGATACGCAGTATTTT.

The sample holds a few counts of this clonotype. Possible read error: a much larger clone is one base away. The genes are TRBV15 and TRBJ1-1, with a weak D call TRBD1 (5 bases). Trimming took off 2 bases at V and 5 bases at J, with 18 bases between the two ends. The CDR3 length is 16 residues. Per the germline V gene, CDR1 is LNHNV and CDR2 is YYDKDF (reference sequence). DNA of the CDR3: TGTGCCACCAGCAGATCTTTGGAAAGGGGAGGTACTGAAGCTTTCTTT. Its translation: CATSRSLERGGTEAFF.

The chain carries TRBV4-1 and TRBJ2-7; 10 bases line up with TRBD2. The CDR3 is made up of 15 amino acids. CDR1 and CDR2 (germline): MGHRA, YSYEKL. The V and J ends lost 0 bases and 3 bases, in that order; junction bases with no gene match: 2. CDR3 residues: CASSQDLAGDYEQYF. Written as DNA, the CDR3 is TGCGCCAGCAGCCAAGATCTAGCGGGAGACTACGAGCAGTACTTC.